This note documents a single T cell receptor beta chain sequence. CDR3 length: 13 residues. Trimming at V came to 4 bases and at J to 10 bases, leaving 3 bases not matched to a gene. The V gene's germline CDR1 is LGHNA and CDR2 YNFKEQ. This entry is derived from a study of T cell responses to AZD1222 COVID-19 vaccine. Across the study: Second-dose intervals of approximately 4 or approximately 12 weeks were pooled.

Sequencing was performed with immunoSEQ multiplex PCR; in TCRdb, only in-frame clones are kept and a portion is missing. The sample holds 130,000 or so clones, 93% seen once. Source: peripheral blood, taken on day 0 of AZD1222 vaccination. The V call is TRBV4-2, the J call TRBJ1-6; 8 nucleotides align to TRBD1. The source of this sequence is an adult in good health. Here the CDR3 reads CASSPGGRSPLHF. The CDR3 DNA reads as TGTGCCAGCAGCCCAGGGGGCCGGTCACCCCTCCACTTT.